Here is one T cell receptor beta chain with its context. This sample is part of a study of PD-L1 blockade in urothelial cancer. The CDR3 contains 15 residues. Germline V gives CDR1 LNHDA, CDR2 SQIVND (reference sequence). Trimming took 5 bases from V and 1 from J, leaving 14 bases between them. Sequencing was performed with immunoSEQ multiplex PCR; in TCRdb, only in-frame clones are kept and a portion is missing. The repertoire holds tens of thousands of clones, with over 75% as singletons. The material sequenced was PBMCs, taken around atezolizumab (anti-PD-L1) treatment. The J gene is TRBJ1-1, the V gene TRBV19; perhaps TRBD1 as D (6 bases). This TCR was sampled from a man aged 65 to 85 with urothelial cancer. As DNA, the CDR3 is TGTGCCAGTAGTTGGGGCGGGGGGCCGAACACTGAAGCTTTCTTT. Its translation is CASSWGGGPNTEAFF.